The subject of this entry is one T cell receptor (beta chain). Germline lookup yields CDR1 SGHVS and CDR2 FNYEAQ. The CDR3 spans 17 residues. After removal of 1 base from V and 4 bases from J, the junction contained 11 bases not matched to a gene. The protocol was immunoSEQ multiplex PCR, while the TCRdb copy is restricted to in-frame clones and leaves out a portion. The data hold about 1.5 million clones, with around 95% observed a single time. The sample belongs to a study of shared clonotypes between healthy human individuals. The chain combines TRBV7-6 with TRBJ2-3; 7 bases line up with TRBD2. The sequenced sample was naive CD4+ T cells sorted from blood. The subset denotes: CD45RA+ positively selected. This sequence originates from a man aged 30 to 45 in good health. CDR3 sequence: CASSLVRPGLGPDTQYF. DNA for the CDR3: TGTGCCAGCAGCTTAGTACGTCCAGGACTAGGACCAGATACGCAGTATTTT.